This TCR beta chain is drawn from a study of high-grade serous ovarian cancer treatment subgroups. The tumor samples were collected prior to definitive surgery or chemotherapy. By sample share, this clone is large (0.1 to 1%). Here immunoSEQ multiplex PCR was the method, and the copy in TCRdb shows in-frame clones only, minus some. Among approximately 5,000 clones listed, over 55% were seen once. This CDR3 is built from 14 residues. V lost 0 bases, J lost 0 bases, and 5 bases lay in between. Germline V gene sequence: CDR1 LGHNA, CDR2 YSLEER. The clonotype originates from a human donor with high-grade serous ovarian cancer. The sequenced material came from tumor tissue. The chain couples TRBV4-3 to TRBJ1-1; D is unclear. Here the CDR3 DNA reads TGCGCCAGCAGCCAAGATGGAGTGAACACTGAAGCTTTCTTT. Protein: CASSQDGVNTEAFF.